The rows below give T cell receptor beta chains drawn from one sample of a study of T cells in Graves' hyperthyroidism and ophthalmopathy. TCRdb recomputed calls from the multiplex PCR reads with MiXCR, one row per CDR3 protein. The repertoire has approximately 600,000 distinct CDR3 sequences, roughly 15% of them found once; the top ten carry around 4%. Sample: blood. The receptors were gathered from a middle-aged woman with Graves' ophthalmopathy. The CDR3 runs from the conserved cysteine through the conserved F or W. D genes are given only for firm matches. Clone size is given for some rows only: seen once, a few or many times, or a class if the clone is expanded.

length | size | J | D | V | CDR3 | DNA
14 | few | TRBJ2-7 | TRBD2 | TRBV6-1 | CASNPIAGGYEQYF | TGTGCCAGCAACCCAATAGCGGGAGGGTACGAGCAGTACTTC
16 | many | TRBJ2-3 | . | TRBV28 | CASSLYVAPGTDTQYF | TGTGCCAGCAGTTTATATGTAGCCCCGGGCACAGATACGCAGTATTTT
16 | many | TRBJ2-7 | TRBD2 | TRBV20-1 | CSALGGLAGGLYEQYF | TGCAGTGCTCTTGGGGGACTAGCGGGAGGACTATACGAGCAGTACTTC
16 | . | TRBJ2-7 | TRBD2 | TRBV11-2 | CASSSASGSYSYEQYF | TGTGCCAGCAGCTCTGCTAGCGGGAGTTACTCCTACGAGCAGTACTTC
15 | many | TRBJ2-7 | TRBD2 | TRBV6-2/TRBV6-3 | CASILSSGYSYEQYF | TGTGCCAGCATTCTCTCTAGCGGATACTCCTACGAGCAGTACTTC
14 | . | TRBJ2-5 | . | TRBV28 | CASNLSGVGETQYF | TGTGCCAGCAACTTATCGGGAGTCGGGGAGACCCAGTACTTC
14 | many | TRBJ2-2 | . | TRBV7-9 | CASSLDVTPGELFF | TGTGCCAGCAGCTTAGACGTCACACCCGGGGAGCTGTTTTTT
18 | many | TRBJ1-5 | . | TRBV7-8 | CASSLAAVRGRGNQPQHF | TGTGCCAGCAGCTTAGCGGCGGTAAGAGGCAGGGGCAATCAGCCCCAGCATTTT
15 | . | TRBJ1-1 | . | TRBV18 | CASSPLGQVNTEAFF | TGTGCCAGCTCACCACTTGGCCAGGTGAACACTGAAGCTTTCTTT
13 | many | TRBJ2-7 | . | TRBV6-1 | CASGRQTSYEQYF | TGTGCCAGTGGACGGCAGACTTCCTACGAGCAGTACTTC
16 | few | TRBJ2-3 | . | TRBV27 | CASSLDPLGNTDTQYF | TGTGCCAGCAGTTTAGACCCTCTCGGGAACACAGATACGCAGTATTTT
14 | few | TRBJ2-3 | . | TRBV20-1 | CSARLGLNEDTQYF | TGCAGTGCTAGACTTGGACTGAATGAGGATACGCAGTATTTT
15 | many | TRBJ1-1 | . | TRBV6-1 | CASQDLPRDTYEAFF | TGTGCCAGCCAAGACCTCCCCCGGGACACCTATGAAGCTTTCTTT
16 | . | TRBJ2-7 | TRBD2 | TRBV7-8 | CASSLVLGSGAYEQYF | TGTGCCAGCAGCTTAGTTCTAGGCAGCGGGGCCTACGAGCAGTACTTC
11 | many | TRBJ2-7 | . | TRBV6-2/TRBV6-3 | CASSQSRDQYF | TGTGCCAGCAGTCAATCCCGGGACCAGTACTTC
15 | many | TRBJ2-5 | TRBD1 | TRBV18 | CASAWDRGAEETQYF | TGTGCCAGCGCCTGGGACAGGGGCGCGGAAGAGACCCAGTACTTC
13 | many | TRBJ1-5 | . | TRBV11-2 | CASSPREYQPQHF | TGTGCCAGCAGCCCCCGGGAGTACCAGCCCCAGCATTTT
16 | many | TRBJ2-7 | TRBD2 | TRBV6-1 | CASSKLAGGSSYEQYF | TGTGCCAGCAGCAAACTAGCGGGAGGAAGCTCCTACGAGCAGTACTTC
18 | many | TRBJ2-5 | . | TRBV9 | CASSVGRLVAQLEETQYF | TGTGCCAGCAGCGTAGGTCGTTTGGTGGCTCAGCTTGAGGAGACCCAGTACTTC
15 | many | TRBJ2-5 | . | TRBV2 | CASSDDYTGLGTQYF | TGTGCCAGCAGTGACGATTATACAGGGTTAGGGACCCAGTACTTC
15 | few | TRBJ2-3 | TRBD1 | TRBV10-3 | CAISLTGADTDTQYF | TGTGCCATCAGCCTGACAGGGGCTGATACAGATACGCAGTATTTT
15 | many | TRBJ1-2 | TRBD1 | TRBV3-1 | CASSPNHGQGNGYTF | TGTGCCAGCAGCCCAAACCATGGACAGGGCAATGGCTACACCTTC
14 | many | TRBJ2-7 | . | TRBV14 | CASSRLGASNEQYF | TGTGCCAGCAGTCGATTAGGGGCATCTAACGAGCAGTACTTC
18 | many | TRBJ2-5 | TRBD2 | TRBV2 | CASRSGTALAGFQETQYF | TGTGCCAGCAGGTCCGGGACGGCCCTAGCGGGGTTCCAAGAGACCCAGTACTTC
14 | . | TRBJ1-2 | . | TRBV6-1 | CASSEAAGWRGYTF | TGTGCCAGCAGTGAAGCGGCAGGGTGGAGGGGCTACACCTTC
13 | . | TRBJ1-2 | . | TRBV6-1 | CASRERGIYGYTF | TGTGCCAGCAGAGAAAGAGGGATCTATGGCTACACCTTC
15 | . | TRBJ2-7 | TRBD2 | TRBV9 | CASSVDTTSADEQYF | TGTGCCAGCAGCGTAGACACGACTAGCGCAGACGAGCAGTACTTC
15 | many | TRBJ1-1 | . | TRBV12-3/TRBV12-4 | CASSLALEGGIEAFF | TGTGCCAGCAGTTTAGCCCTCGAGGGGGGCATTGAAGCTTTCTTT
13 | many | TRBJ1-2 | . | TRBV7-2 | CASSPLRVQGYTF | TGTGCCAGCAGCCCCCTCAGGGTCCAGGGCTACACCTTC
14 | many | TRBJ1-1 | . | TRBV2 | CASSVMGRETEAFF | TGTGCCAGCAGTGTGATGGGCAGAGAGACTGAAGCTTTCTTT
13 | . | TRBJ1-1 | TRBD1 | TRBV18 | CASLQGINTEAFF | TGTGCCAGCTTACAGGGGATTAACACTGAAGCTTTCTTT
18 | . | TRBJ2-7 | TRBD2 | TRBV18 | CASSLISGLAGAQGEQYF | TGTGCCAGCTCACTTATTTCCGGGCTAGCGGGAGCTCAGGGCGAGCAGTACTTC
16 | many | TRBJ2-7 | TRBD2 | TRBV11-1 | CASSSSPGLVSYEQYF | TGTGCCAGCAGCTCCAGCCCGGGACTAGTCTCCTACGAGCAGTACTTC
14 | many | TRBJ1-5 | . | TRBV6-5 | CASSYRTEGTPQHF | TGTGCCAGCAGTTACCGGACAGAAGGAACGCCCCAGCATTTT
12 | many | TRBJ2-7 | TRBD1 | TRBV29-1 | CSGGTGGREQYF | TGCAGCGGTGGGACAGGGGGCCGCGAGCAGTACTTC
15 | many | TRBJ1-5 | . | TRBV7-2 | CASSLSHGSNQPQHF | TGTGCCAGCAGCTTAAGCCACGGTAGCAATCAGCCCCAGCATTTT
15 | few | TRBJ2-5 | TRBD2 | TRBV7-3 | CASSLRGRVQETQYF | TGTGCCAGCAGCTTACGCGGGAGAGTTCAAGAGACCCAGTACTTC
16 | few | TRBJ2-5 | TRBD2 | TRBV18 | CASSLRLAGGEETQYF | TGTGCCAGCTCACTCCGACTAGCGGGAGGCGAAGAGACCCAGTACTTC
14 | many | TRBJ1-1 | TRBD1 | TRBV27 | CASSLTGGITEAFF | TGTGCCAGCAGTTTGACAGGGGGCATCACTGAAGCTTTCTTT
15 | many | TRBJ2-7 | TRBD1 | TRBV12-3/TRBV12-4 | CASSRAGTETYEQYF | TGTGCCAGCAGCCGCGCCGGGACAGAAACCTACGAGCAGTACTTC
13 | . | TRBJ2-7 | TRBD2 | TRBV6-1 | CASSIAGTYEQYF | TGTGCCAGCAGTATAGCGGGAACCTACGAGCAGTACTTC
14 | many | TRBJ2-2 | . | TRBV20-1 | CSARDRRAAGELFF | TGCAGTGCTAGAGATCGGCGGGCGGCCGGGGAGCTGTTTTTT
13 | many | TRBJ2-7 | . | TRBV28 | CASSSSPSYEQYF | TGTGCCAGCAGTTCCAGCCCCTCCTACGAGCAGTACTTC
13 | many | TRBJ1-3 | . | TRBV29-1 | CSVSLDRGNTIYF | TGCAGCGTCTCTTTGGACAGAGGAAACACCATATATTTT
15 | many | TRBJ2-7 | . | TRBV24-1 | CATSDPSQGDYEQYF | TGTGCCACCAGTGATCCCTCCCAGGGAGACTACGAGCAGTACTTC
17 | many | TRBJ2-1 | TRBD2 | TRBV6-5 | CASSSWTSGSSYNEQFF | TGTGCCAGCAGTTCCTGGACTAGCGGGAGCTCCTACAATGAGCAGTTCTTC
17 | few | TRBJ2-7 | TRBD2 | TRBV6-5 | CASSPSIMGAGGYEQYF | TGTGCCAGCAGCCCCTCGATAATGGGAGCGGGAGGGTACGAGCAGTACTTC
14 | many | TRBJ1-2 | . | TRBV12-3/TRBV12-4 | CASSFGGGAYGYTF | TGTGCCAGCAGTTTTGGAGGGGGGGCCTATGGCTACACCTTC
14 | . | TRBJ1-1 | . | TRBV7-2 | CASSQGPGRTEAFF | TGTGCCAGCAGCCAAGGTCCTGGGCGGACTGAAGCTTTCTTT
16 | . | TRBJ2-7 | . | TRBV5-1 | CASSLEGTVRSYEQYF | TGCGCCAGCAGCTTGGAGGGTACGGTGAGATCCTACGAGCAGTACTTC